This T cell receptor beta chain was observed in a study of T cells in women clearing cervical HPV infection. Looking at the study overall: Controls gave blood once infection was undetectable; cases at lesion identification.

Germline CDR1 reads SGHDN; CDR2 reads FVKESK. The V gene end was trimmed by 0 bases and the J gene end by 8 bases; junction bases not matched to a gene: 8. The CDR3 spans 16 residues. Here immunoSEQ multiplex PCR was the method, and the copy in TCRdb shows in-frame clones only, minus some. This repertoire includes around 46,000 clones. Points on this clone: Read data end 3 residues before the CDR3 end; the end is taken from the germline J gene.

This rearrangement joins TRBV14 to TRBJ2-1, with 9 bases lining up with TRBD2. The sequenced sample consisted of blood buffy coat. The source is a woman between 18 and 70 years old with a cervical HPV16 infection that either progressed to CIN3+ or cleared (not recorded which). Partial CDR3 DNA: TGTGCCAGCAGCCAAGATGGCCTAGCGGGATTGGATGAG. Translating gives CASSQDGLAGLDE. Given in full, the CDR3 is CASSQDGLAGLDEQFF.